These T cell receptor beta chains were read from a single sample in a study of blood T cell repertoires in COVID-19. Clones were read by immunoSEQ multiplex PCR, and TCRdb kept only the in-frame ones, dropping some. The sample has a few hundred thousand clones, about 78% seen once. The sample consisted of peripheral blood. The receptors come from an older woman with acute or convalescent COVID-19. The CDR3 runs from the conserved cysteine through the conserved F or W. A D gene is named only where the DNA matches it firmly. The size of a clone is reported for some rows only, either as once, few or many, or as a class for expanded clones.

D gene	V gene	clone size	J gene	CDR3 DNA	CDR3 protein
.	TRBV20-1	.	TRBJ1-3	TGCAGTGCTAGAGTGCGGGACACCATATATTTT	CSARVRDTIYF
.	TRBV11-1	.	TRBJ2-1	TGTGCCAGCAGCTTCGGAGGGGACCGCAATGAGCAGTTCTTC	CASSFGGDRNEQFF
TRBD2	TRBV12-5	few	TRBJ2-3	TGTGCTAGTGGTAGACTAGCGGGGGACGATACGCAGTATTTT	CASGRLAGDDTQYF
TRBD1	TRBV20-1	.	TRBJ2-7	TGCAGTGCTAGTCCCGGGACAGGGGGACACGAGCAGTACTTC	CSASPGTGGHEQYF
TRBD1	TRBV4-3	.	TRBJ2-2	TGCGCCAGCAGCACGAGGACAGGGGGCGTCACCGGGGAGCTGTTTTTT	CASSTRTGGVTGELFF
TRBD2	TRBV24-1	.	TRBJ2-4	TGTGCCACCAGTGGTAGCGGGGCAGCCAAAAACATTCAGTACTTC	CATSGSGAAKNIQYF
TRBD1	TRBV12-3/TRBV12-4	.	TRBJ2-7	TGTGCCAGCAATCCGGGACAGACTTACGAGCAGTACTTC	CASNPGQTYEQYF
.	TRBV5-1	few	TRBJ1-2	TGCGCCAGCAGCTTGGCACAGCCGGACTATGGCTACACCTTC	CASSLAQPDYGYTF
TRBD2	TRBV7-2	few	TRBJ2-7	TGTGCCAGCAGCATTAGCGGGGGGGCGGAATACGAGCAGTACTTC	CASSISGGAEYEQYF
.	TRBV18	.	TRBJ2-5	TGTGCCAGCTCACCGAGTTCTCAAGAGACCCAGTACTTC	CASSPSSQETQYF
TRBD1	TRBV3-1/TRBV3-2	.	TRBJ1-1	TGTGCCAGCAGCCAACAGGGGGTAGATGGTGAAGCTTTCTTT	CASSQQGVDGEAFF
TRBD2	TRBV19	.	TRBJ2-3	TGTGCCAGTAGCCTATACGGGGCTAGCGGGGGGGCGGATACGCAGTATTTT	CASSLYGASGGADTQYF
.	TRBV29-1	.	TRBJ2-3	TGCAGCGTTGGCCGCTCAGGGAAAGATACGCAGTATTTT	CSVGRSGKDTQYF
.	TRBV10-2	.	TRBJ1-6	TGCGCCAGCAGTGACGAGACAGTGATGGGATCACCCCTCCACTTT	CASSDETVMGSPLHF
.	TRBV2	.	TRBJ2-5	TGTGCCAGCAGTGAGGCCACCGGGACTGGGAAGACCCAGTACTTC	CASSEATGTGKTQYF
.	TRBV9	.	TRBJ2-7	TGTGCCAGCAGCGTTGGGCAGAGCTCCTACGAGCAGTACTTC	CASSVGQSSYEQYF
.	TRBV5-6	.	TRBJ2-7	TGTGCCAGCAGCGATTCTCGCGGGGCGGGGGCCTCCTACGAGCAGTACTTC	CASSDSRGAGASYEQYF
TRBD1	TRBV4-1	.	TRBJ1-2	TGCGCCAGCAGCCAAATGGGGGGACAGGGAAGAGTCTATGGCTACACCTTC	CASSQMGGQGRVYGYTF
.	TRBV28	.	TRBJ1-5	TGTGCCAGCAGTTTTTCAGGAGGGGGCAATCAGCCCCAGCATTTT	CASSFSGGGNQPQHF
TRBD2	TRBV18	.	TRBJ2-5	TGTGCCAGCTCACCGGTCGAATCCGTGGGGAGGGACCGACAGTACTTC	CASSPVESVGRDRQYF
.	TRBV7-6	.	TRBJ2-5	TGTGCCAGCAGCTTAGGGCCCCAGGGTGCGGTAGGTGTAGAGACCCAGTACTTC	CASSLGPQGAVGVETQYF
TRBD1	TRBV2	.	TRBJ1-2	TGTGCCAGCAGTGAGCTAACAGGGGACTATGGCTACACCTTC	CASSELTGDYGYTF
TRBD1	TRBV18	.	TRBJ2-7	TGTGCCAGCTCACCGGGGACAGTGGAAAGCTCCTACGAGCAGTACTTC	CASSPGTVESSYEQYF
.	TRBV5-4	.	TRBJ2-4	TGTGCCAGCAGCTCGGTTTGGTTC	CASSSVWF
.	TRBV7-2	.	TRBJ1-3	TGTGCCAGCAGCTTGGGGCCAGGGTCTGGAAACACCATATATTTT	CASSLGPGSGNTIYF
TRBD1	TRBV6-2/TRBV6-3	.	TRBJ2-7	TGTGCCAGCAGTGCCCGGGACAGGGTCTACGAGCAGTACTTC	CASSARDRVYEQYF
.	TRBV19	few	TRBJ2-7	TGTGCCAGTAAGAAGGGGCCAAACTCCTACGAGCAGTACTTC	CASKKGPNSYEQYF
.	TRBV24-1	few	TRBJ2-5	TGTGCCACCAGTGATTTTTACGGGGGAGAGACCCAGTACTTC	CATSDFYGGETQYF
.	TRBV3-1/TRBV3-2	.	TRBJ1-2	TGTGCCAGCAGCCGCAGGTCACGCTACACCTTC	CASSRRSRYTF
TRBD1	TRBV2	once	TRBJ2-7	TGTGCCAGCAGTGAAGACCACCGGACAGGGTTCCGAGAGCAGTACTTC	CASSEDHRTGFREQYF
.	TRBV7-2	once	TRBJ2-1	TGTGCCAGCCGAAAACCCGCCCTCGGCAATGAGCAGTTCTTC	CASRKPALGNEQFF
TRBD1	TRBV6-2/TRBV6-3	.	TRBJ1-5	TGTGCCAGCAGTTACGGGACAGGCGTTAATCAGCCCCAGCATTTT	CASSYGTGVNQPQHF
TRBD1	TRBV7-2	few	TRBJ2-7	TGTGCCAGCAGCTTTGGGCCGGGACAGGGGTCCTACGAGCAGTACTTC	CASSFGPGQGSYEQYF
TRBD1	TRBV13	.	TRBJ2-2	TGTGCCAGCAGCTTATCCAGGGGGCTCGGGGAGCTGTTTTTT	CASSLSRGLGELFF
.	TRBV6-6	.	TRBJ2-5	TGTGCCAGCAGCGGCAGCGTTGAGACCCAGTACTTC	CASSGSVETQYF
TRBD2	TRBV7-3	.	TRBJ2-1	TGTGCCAGCAGCTTGAACAGCGGGGGGCTGGGTGAGCAGTTCTTC	CASSLNSGGLGEQFF
TRBD1	TRBV30	.	TRBJ2-2	TGTGCCTGGGGCCGAATTCCAGGGGGCCGAGACACCGGGGAGCTGTTTTTT	CAWGRIPGGRDTGELFF